The 24 T cell receptor beta chains listed next were all sequenced from one sample in a study of OX40 agonist ivuxolimab in advanced cancers. Only in-frame clones appear in the TCRdb table, and some are missing; sequencing was by immunoSEQ multiplex PCR. The data hold approximately 54,000 clones, with more than 85% observed a single time. This sample comprised CD4+ or CD8+ T cells sorted from blood, obtained in a trial of the OX40 agonist ivuxolimab. The source of these receptors is an adult with an advanced solid tumor such as melanoma, head and neck, liver or kidney cancer.

V usage is TRBV11-2 and J usage is TRBJ2-7, with 9 bases matching TRBD2. The length of the CDR3 is 15 residues. Losses at the gene ends were 3 bases for V and 4 bases for J; bases not matched to a gene: 7. Germline assignment: CDR1 SGHAT and CDR2 FQNNGV. CDR3 region: CASSLSGTSPYEQYF. CDR3 DNA: TGTGCCAGCAGCTTGTCCGGGACTAGCCCGTACGAGCAGTACTTC.

This clone was seen just once. This chain connects TRBV19 to TRBJ2-7; D gene unclear. Germline V gene sequence: CDR1 LNHDA, CDR2 SQIVND (reference sequence). The CDR3 consists of 15 residues. V was cut by 4 bases and J by 2 bases, with 15 bases left in between. CDR3 residues: CASSTLSHGTYEQYF. The DNA for the CDR3 is TGTGCCAGTAGTACCCTCTCGCATGGGACCTACGAGCAGTACTTC.

The chain links TRBV9 to TRBJ2-5; no clear D gene. The V end was cut by 4 bases, the J end by 1 base, with 8 bases between. There are 13 residues in the CDR3. Germline V gene data show CDR1 as SGDLS and CDR2 as YYNGEE. CDR3 DNA: TGTGCCAGCAGCTACCAGCGCCAAGAGACCCAGTACTTC. The encoded protein is CASSYQRQETQYF.

The V gene is TRBV4-1, the J gene TRBJ2-1; possibly TRBD2 for D (5 bases). Germline-derived CDR1 and CDR2 are MGHRA and YSYEKL. V shed 4 bases and J shed 5 bases, with 18 bases lying between them. The CDR3 sequence is 16 residues long. In DNA, the CDR3 is TGCGCCAGCAGCCGCCGACCGGAGACTATAAACAATGAGCAGTTCTTC. Translating it yields CASSRRPETINNEQFF.

V is TRBV11-2 and J is TRBJ2-1; 8 nucleotides align to TRBD2. The CDR3 totals 15 residues. The ends lost 0 bases at V and 9 bases at J; junction bases unmatched: 7. Germline assignment: CDR1 SGHAT and CDR2 FQNNGV. DNA for the CDR3: TGTGCCAGCAGCTTAGAAATCCTCGGGGGGGCTGAGCAGTTCTTC. Translating gives CASSLEILGGAEQFF.

The chain couples TRBV5-1 to TRBJ1-2; 9 nucleotides line up with TRBD1. V shed 4 bases, J shed 4 bases, and the junction held 8 bases outside the gene matches. The germline V gene has CDR1 SGHRS and CDR2 YFSETQ. The CDR3 covers 15 residues. The CDR3 region is CASSPGDRDSYGYTF. The DNA of the CDR3 is TGCGCCAGCAGCCCTGGGGACAGGGATTCCTATGGCTACACCTTC.

This chain uses TRBV5-1 with TRBJ1-1; the D is unclear. The CDR3 spans 11 residues. With 3 bases removed from V and 6 bases from J, the gap between germline ends came to 6 bases. Germline lookup yields CDR1 SGHRS and CDR2 YFSETQ. In nucleotides, the CDR3 is TGCGCCAGCAGCTCGCGTCCTGAAGCTTTCTTT. Translating it yields CASSSRPEAFF.

V gene TRBV4-1 combines with J gene TRBJ2-5; D gene ambiguous. This CDR3 contains 13 residues. Germline CDR1 is MGHRA and CDR2 is YSYEKL. V shed 3 bases and J shed 5 bases, with 10 bases lying between them. CDR3 amino acids: CASSQGLLETQYF. The CDR3 nucleotides read TGCGCCAGCAGCCAGGGCCTTTTGGAGACCCAGTACTTC.

Turning to this clone: The junction departs from germline at one end; a sequencing error may be responsible. This chain uses TRBV7-7 with TRBJ2-5; D might be TRBD1 (6 bases). The CDR3 contains 16 residues. Germline CDR1 SSHAT, CDR2 FNYEAQ (reference sequence). As DNA, the CDR3 is TGTGCTAGCAGCTTAAACGCCAGGGGTTCTGGAGAGACCCAGTACTTC. Translated: CASSLNARGSGETQYF.

The chain is built from TRBV11-3 and TRBJ2-1, with 8 bases lining up with TRBD1. The CDR3 covers 13 residues. The trim removed 5 bases at V and 6 bases at J, leaving 3 bases unmatched. Looked up from germline, CDR1 is SGHNT and CDR2 is YENEEA. Written as DNA, the CDR3 is TGTGCCAGCAGCACCGGACAGGGCAATGAGCAGTTCTTC. Translated, it gives CASSTGQGNEQFF.

The chain has TRBV9 and TRBJ1-2; TRBD1 is a possible D gene (6 bases). The CDR3 is 17 residues long. V gave up 4 bases and J gave up 2 bases, with 21 bases separating them. Germline values: CDR1 SGDLS, CDR2 YYNGEE. CDR3 loop: CASSSEMGAEPNYGYTF. The CDR3 bases are TGTGCCAGCAGCTCCGAAATGGGGGCCGAGCCGAACTATGGCTACACCTTC. The full variable domain, rest sourced from reference TRBV9 and TRBJ1-2, is DSGVTQTPKHLITATGQRVTLRCSPRSGDLSVYWYQQSLDQGLQFLIQYYNGEERAKGNILERFSAQQFPDLHSELNLSSLELGDSALYFCASSSEMGAEPNYGYTFGSGTRLTVV.

The chain is built from TRBV5-1 and TRBJ2-1; D gene unclear. V lost 2 bases to trimming and J lost 0 bases, with 9 bases between them. CDR1 SGHRS and CDR2 YFSETQ come from the germline V gene. The CDR3 consists of 15 residues. The CDR3 region is CASSFALNSYNEQFF. The CDR3 DNA is TGCGCCAGCAGCTTTGCCCTCAACTCCTACAATGAGCAGTTCTTC.

The V call is TRBV6-6, the J call TRBJ2-3, with D possibly TRBD2 on 5 matching bases. V lost 8 bases and J 2 bases, leaving 11 bases between the germline ends. CDR1 and CDR2 from the germline V gene are MNHNY and SVGAGI (reference sequence). CDR3 length equals 13 residues. The CDR3 sequence is CASGLWATDTQYF. As DNA, the CDR3 is TGTGCCAGCGGACTTTGGGCCACAGATACGCAGTATTTT.

The chain couples TRBV4-1 to TRBJ2-3, with D possibly being TRBD1 or TRBD2 (5 bases each). This CDR3 is 16 amino acids long. Trimming shortened V by 4 bases and J by 0 bases, and 14 bases separated the two germline ends. In germline, CDR1 is MGHRA, CDR2 YSYEKL. CDR3 protein: CASSLVGGSSTDTQYF. The CDR3 DNA sequence: TGCGCCAGCAGCCTTGTTGGGGGATCTAGCACAGATACGCAGTATTTT.

This chain joins TRBV19 and TRBJ1-5; maybe TRBD1 (6 bases). Deletions cut 5 bases from V and 2 bases from J, with 13 bases between. The CDR3 length is 15 residues. The germline V gene encodes CDR1 LNHDA and CDR2 SQIVND (reference sequence). The CDR3 reads CASSPQGGGNQPQHF. The CDR3 DNA sequence: TGTGCCAGTAGTCCCCAAGGGGGGGGCAATCAGCCCCAGCATTTT. The full variable domain, with the rest looked up from reference TRBV19 and TRBJ1-5, is DGGITQSPKYLFRKEGQNVTLSCEQNLNHDAMYWYRQDPGQGLRLIYYSQIVNDFQKGDIAEGYSVSREKKESFPLTVTSAQKNPTAFYLCASSPQGGGNQPQHFGDGTRLSIL.

The rearrangement links TRBV5-1 to TRBJ2-5, with no clear D. V lost 2 bases and J 1 base, leaving 9 bases between the germline ends. The CDR3 spans 14 residues. From germline, CDR1 is SGHRS and CDR2 YFSETQ. The CDR3: CASSFGTAQETQYF. Here the CDR3 DNA reads TGCGCCAGCAGCTTTGGAACAGCCCAAGAGACCCAGTACTTC.

The rearrangement links TRBV11-2 to TRBJ1-5, with 7 positions matching TRBD1. With 0 bases clipped from V and 5 bases from J, the junction kept 4 bases outside the gene matches. There are 15 residues in the CDR3. The germline CDR1 and CDR2 sequences are SGHAT and FQNNGV. In DNA form, the CDR3 reads TGTGCCAGCAGCTTAGAGGGTCAGGGGGATCAGCCCCAGCATTTT. Amino acid sequence: CASSLEGQGDQPQHF.

The chain has TRBV6-5 and TRBJ1-2; perhaps TRBD1 as D (5 bases). The length of the CDR3 is 13 residues. Trimming stripped 1 base from V and 10 bases from J, with 13 bases between. CDR1 and CDR2 (germline): MNHEY, SVGAGI. The CDR3 here is CASSYFGQAAYTF. The CDR3 DNA sequence: TGTGCCAGCAGTTACTTTGGACAAGCCGCCTACACCTTC.

This sequence joins TRBV10-1 and TRBJ2-1, with 8 bases lining up with TRBD2. Per the germline V gene, CDR1 is WNHNN and CDR2 is SYGVQD (reference sequence). The junction had 10 bases not matched to a gene; V was cut back by 2 bases and J by 7 bases. The CDR3 has 16 amino acids. CDR3 in DNA: TGCGCCAGCAGTGAGACCAGCGCGGGGGGTCAGAATGAGCAGTTCTTC. Translating it yields CASSETSAGGQNEQFF.

The CDR3 coding sequence is TGCGCCAGCAGCCAAGACCCTTGGGGCAGGGCCGAGCAGTACTTC. Its protein is CASSQDPWGRAEQYF. The chain recombines TRBV4-1 with TRBJ2-7, with D perhaps TRBD1 (5 bases). V was pared by 0 bases and J by 6 bases, with 15 bases between. CDR1 is MGHRA and CDR2 is YSYEKL in the germline V gene. The length of the CDR3 is 15 residues.

The rearrangement links TRBV11-3 to TRBJ2-3; D is unresolved. This CDR3 is 13 amino acids long. With 0 bases removed from V and 5 bases from J, the gap between germline ends came to 6 bases. Germline CDR1 is SGHNT and CDR2 is YENEEA. The CDR3: CASSLDMGDTQYF. The DNA for the CDR3 is TGTGCCAGCAGCTTAGATATGGGAGATACGCAGTATTTT.

This sequence joins TRBV10-2 and TRBJ2-1; 7 nucleotides line up with TRBD2. The V segment lost 0 bases and the J segment 4 bases; nucleotides outside the gene matches: 9. This CDR3 is built from 17 residues. CDR1 is WSHSY, CDR2 SAAADI, per germline. CDR3 amino acids: CASSESWGSGLYNEQFF. The CDR3 nucleotides read TGCGCCAGCAGTGAGTCTTGGGGTAGCGGGCTTTACAATGAGCAGTTCTTC.

This rearrangement joins TRBV5-5 to TRBJ2-3; possibly TRBD1 for D (5 bases). CDR3 length equals 13 residues. Trimming took off 2 bases at V and 10 bases at J, with 14 bases between the two ends. Germline values: CDR1 SGHKS, CDR2 YYEKEE (reference sequence). The CDR3 is CASSFWGPDAQYF. The CDR3 DNA reads as TGTGCCAGCAGCTTCTGGGGCCCGGATGCGCAGTATTTT. Together with reference TRBV5-5 and TRBJ2-3, the CDR3 gives the full variable domain: DAGVTQSPTHLIKTRGQQVTLRCSPISGHKSVSWYQQVLGQGPQFIFQYYEKEERGRGNFPDRFSARQFPNYSSELNVNALLLGDSALYLCASSFWGPDAQYFGPGTRLTVL.

V gene TRBV28 combines with J gene TRBJ2-1, with 7 bases matching TRBD1. Trimming cost V 8 bases and J 4 bases; bases outside gene matches: 8. Germline V CDR1 and CDR2: MDHEN, SYDVKM. The CDR3 sequence is 14 residues long. Written as DNA, the CDR3 is TGTGCCAGCGGGCGGCAGGGGGTTTACAATGAGCAGTTCTTC. This sequence encodes CASGRQGVYNEQFF. The full variable domain, in which reference TRBV28 and TRBJ2-1 provide the parts outside the CDR3, is DVKVTQSSRYLVKRTGEKVFLECVQDMDHENMFWYRQDPGLGLRLIYFSYDVKMKEKGDIPEGYSVSREKKERFSLILESASTNQTSMYLCASGRQGVYNEQFFGPGTRLTVL.